Presented here are 30 T cell receptor beta chains from one specimen sequenced in a study of regulatory T cells in long-lasting Graves disease (dated by TCRdb to 2020 to 2022). The time point tag for this specimen amounts to: newly diagnosed GD, antithyroid drugs for less than 3 months. For both TCR sequencing and RNA sequencing, RNA was extracted from PBMCs using TRIzol. Libraries were made using multiplex PCR. For sequencing, an Illumina HiSeq 4000 was employed. iRepertoire HTBI primers and Arm-PCR amplification of CDR3 regions were used to construct TCR beta libraries. The public reads were reprocessed in TCRdb via fastp at Q25 and MiXCR, keeping in-frame beta chains. Records with the same CDR3 protein are collapsed into one entry carrying the most frequent genes and DNA. This sample is represented by around 360,000 distinct CDR3 sequences; about a sixth of them were singletons. The ten largest make up roughly 21% of the sample.

This sample was shared with a second study, whose subject was T cells in Graves' hyperthyroidism and ophthalmopathy.

Sequences were derived from peripheral blood mononuclear cells (PBMCs), sampled at new diagnosis, from a patient treated with antithyroid drugs. The receptor source for this set is a woman under 30 with Graves disease. Donor details come from another sample of the same person, matched by shared clones.

This clonotype was found many times. The chain joins TRBV6-5 to TRBJ2-5; 10 bases match TRBD2. Germline lookup yields CDR1 MNHEY and CDR2 SVGAGI. Trimming took 2 bases from V and 5 from J; bases not matched to a gene: 8. This CDR3 has 16 residues. The CDR3 region has the DNA TGTGCCAGCAGTTACGCAGCGGGGGGGCCGGTTGAGACCCAGTACTTC. Protein product: CASSYAAGGPVETQYF.

The table lists this clonotype with many counts. The chain has TRBV6-1 and TRBJ1-5; possible D gene TRBD1, 5 bases. The CDR3 contains 16 residues. Germline CDR1 MNHNS, CDR2 SASEGT. The germline V and J ends were trimmed by 3 bases and 2 bases, with 14 bases remaining between them. The CDR3 sequence is CASSEARGRGNQPQHF. DNA for the CDR3: TGTGCCAGCAGTGAGGCCCGGGGCCGGGGCAATCAGCCCCAGCATTTT.

This clonotype was detected a few times. The V call is TRBV5-1, the J call TRBJ2-1; 11 bases align to TRBD2. The CDR3 spans 16 residues. The V gene end was trimmed by 4 bases and the J gene end by 7 bases; junction bases not matched to a gene: 10. Germline V gene sequence: CDR1 SGHRS, CDR2 YFSETQ. In DNA, the CDR3 is TGCGCCAGCAGCCGAGGACGACTAGCGGGATCAAATGAGCAGTTCTTC. Amino acids: CASSRGRLAGSNEQFF. The variable domain in full, with the rest retrieved from reference TRBV5-1 and TRBJ2-1, is KAGVTQTPRYLIKTRGQQVTLSCSPISGHRSVSWYQQTPGQGLQFLFEYFSETQRNKGNFPGRFSGRQFSNSRSEMNVSTLELGDSALYLCASSRGRLAGSNEQFFGPGTRLTVL.

This clonotype occurred many times. The chain joins TRBV18 to TRBJ1-2, with 11 bases fitting TRBD1. With 4 bases clipped from V and 6 bases from J, the junction kept 7 bases outside the gene matches. The CDR3 spans 15 residues. Germline values: CDR1 KGHSH, CDR2 LQKENI. As DNA, the CDR3 is TGTGCCAGCTCACTCGTCCCGGGACAGGGGGATGGCTACACCTTC. Its protein product is CASSLVPGQGDGYTF.

Ten or more counts support this clonotype. The chain recombines TRBV11-2 with TRBJ2-1, with a possible D match to TRBD2 (5 bases). The CDR3 runs 16 residues. Germline V gene sequence: CDR1 SGHAT, CDR2 FQNNGV. V lost 4 bases, J lost 4 bases, and 17 bases lay in between. Here the CDR3 DNA reads TGTGCCAGCAGCTGGTCGGCGGGCAATACGTACAATGAGCAGTTCTTC. Residues: CASSWSAGNTYNEQFF. The full variable domain, completed using reference TRBV11-2 and TRBJ2-1, is EAGVAQSPRYKIIEKRQSVAFWCNPISGHATLYWYQQILGQGPKLLIQFQNNGVVDDSQLPKDRFSAERLKGVDSTLKIQPAKLEDSAVYLCASSWSAGNTYNEQFFGPGTRLTVL.

The table lists this clonotype with a few counts. V is TRBV15 and J is TRBJ2-6, with D uncertain. The CDR3 has 16 residues. V gave up 0 bases and J gave up 1 base, with 7 bases separating them. Germline V gives CDR1 LNHNV, CDR2 YYDKDF (reference sequence). The CDR3 sequence is CATSREIGSGANVLTF. The CDR3 nucleotides read TGTGCCACCAGCAGAGAGATAGGGTCTGGGGCCAACGTCCTGACTTTC.

Worth noting for this clonotype: A clone one base away is much larger, so this may be a read error. The V and J genes are TRBV3-1 and TRBJ1-2; D unresolved. CDR3 length: 13 amino acids. Trimming took 1 base from V and 0 from J, leaving 3 bases between them. CDR1 is LGHDT and CDR2 is YNNKEL in the germline V gene (reference sequence). CDR3 residues: CASSQATNYGYTF. CDR3 nucleotides: TGTGCCAGCAGCCAAGCGACTAACTATGGCTACACCTTC.

This clonotype has at least ten counts. This chain uses TRBV7-6 with TRBJ2-7; 9 bases map to TRBD1. The CDR3 totals 15 residues. From germline, CDR1 is SGHVS and CDR2 FNYEAQ. V trimming: 5 bases; J trimming: 0 bases; junction bases outside the gene matches: 5. CDR3 protein: CASSPGQGYSYEQYF. The CDR3 DNA reads TGTGCCAGCAGCCCGGGACAGGGTTACTCCTACGAGCAGTACTTC.

The chain joins TRBV12-3 or TRBV12-4 to TRBJ2-2; TRBD1 agrees at 11 bases. This CDR3 region has 15 residues. V shed 8 bases and J 6 bases; nucleotides not matched to a gene: 8. The CDR3, as DNA: TGTGCCAGCGGGACAGGGGGAGCCCGTTCCGGGGAGCTGTTTTTT. Its protein product is CASGTGGARSGELFF.

This chain links TRBV7-2 with TRBJ2-7; 7 bases are shared with TRBD2. Germline V gene sequence: CDR1 SGHTA, CDR2 FQGNSA. J lost 0 bases, V lost 1 base, and 3 bases had no gene match. CDR3 length: 15 amino acids. Written as DNA, the CDR3 is TGTGCCAGCAGCTTAGGGGGGGAGGGCTCCTACGAGCAGTACTTC. Translated: CASSLGGEGSYEQYF.

In this sample, this clonotype turned up many times. The gene calls are TRBV10-3 and TRBJ2-5, with 7 nucleotides matching TRBD2. With V trimmed by 4 bases and J by 5 bases, 4 bases remained unmatched. The CDR3 is made up of 13 amino acids. Germline loops: CDR1 ENHRY, CDR2 SYGVKD. The CDR3: CAISGQGGETQYF. The CDR3 bases are TGTGCCATCAGTGGTCAGGGAGGGGAGACCCAGTACTTC.

This clonotype was counted ten times or more. The chain is built from TRBV3-1 and TRBJ2-2, with 9 positions matching TRBD2. CDR1 is LGHDT, CDR2 YNNKEL, per germline (reference sequence). This CDR3 is built from 16 residues. With V trimmed by 3 bases and J by 6 bases, 8 bases remained unmatched. The CDR3 is CASSHRLAGLPGELFF. DNA of the CDR3: TGTGCCAGCAGCCATCGCCTAGCGGGGCTCCCCGGGGAGCTGTTTTTT.

This clonotype has at least ten counts. The rearrangement joins TRBV6-5 to TRBJ2-1, with D unresolved. The CDR3 contains 13 residues. From germline, CDR1 is MNHEY and CDR2 SVGAGI. V was pared by 2 bases and J by 6 bases, with 8 bases between. CDR3 coding DNA: TGTGCCAGCAGTTACGGCAGGAGCAATGAGCAGTTCTTC. Its translation: CASSYGRSNEQFF.

In its sample, this clonotype was seen many times. Since a much larger clone is just one base distant, this may be a read error. The chain recombines TRBV7-9 with TRBJ2-5, with D uncertain. V lost 1 base, J lost 5 bases, and 2 bases lay in between. The CDR3 runs to 11 residues. Germline V gene lookup returns CDR1 SEHNR and CDR2 FQNEAQ (reference sequence). The CDR3 DNA reads as TGTGCCAGCAGCTTAGACGAGACCCAGTACTTC. Protein sequence: CASSLDETQYF.

The sample holds a few counts of this clonotype. This may stem from a read error, because a much larger clone lies one nucleotide away. The chain recombines TRBV2 with TRBJ2-3; D is possibly TRBD1 or TRBD2 (5 bases each). Germline-derived CDR1 and CDR2 are SNHLY and FYNNEI. This CDR3 region has 13 residues. CDR3 protein: CASSRRGTGTQYF. The CDR3 region has the DNA TGTGCCAGCAGTCGACGGGGCACAGGTACGCAGTATTTT.

The gene calls are TRBV6-2 or TRBV6-3 and TRBJ2-2; the D is unclear. CDR3 length: 14 amino acids. Germline V gene data show CDR1 as MNHEY and CDR2 as SVGEGT. Between the trimmed V and J ends, which lost 5 bases and 6 bases, there was a span of 13 bases. The CDR3 loop reads CASSEGPEPGELFF. The CDR3 DNA is TGTGCCAGCAGTGAAGGGCCAGAACCCGGGGAGCTGTTTTTT.

This chain connects TRBV24-1 to TRBJ1-2; TRBD1 aligns across 7 bases. CDR1 and CDR2 (germline): KGHDR, SFDVKD. The CDR3 totals 13 residues. V lost 4 bases to trimming and J lost 8 bases; unmatched junction nucleotides: 6. As DNA, the CDR3 is TGTGCCACCAGTGAAGAGGGGGCGAGGGGCTACACCTTC. Protein product: CATSEEGARGYTF.

Many counts were recorded for this clonotype. V is TRBV2 and J is TRBJ2-1; the match to TRBD2 covers 9 bases. CDR1 and CDR2 (germline): SNHLY, FYNNEI. This CDR3 contains 14 residues. V shed 6 bases and J 2 bases; nucleotides not matched to a gene: 2. CDR3 sequence (DNA): TGTGCCAGCAGAGCGGGGGGCCCCTACAATGAGCAGTTCTTC. This translates into CASRAGGPYNEQFF. The whole variable domain, remainder taken from reference TRBV2 and TRBJ2-1, is EPEVTQTPSHQVTQMGQEVILRCVPISNHLYFYWYRQILGQKVEFLVSFYNNEISEKSEIFDDQFSVERPDGSNFTLKIRSTKLEDSAMYFCASRAGGPYNEQFFGPGTRLTVL.

This clonotype has just a few counts. The chain combines TRBV5-6 with TRBJ2-7, with unresolved D. Germline CDR1 SGHDT, CDR2 YYEEEE. The V end lost 1 base, the J end lost 3 bases, and 11 bases lay between the germline ends. The CDR3 covers 14 residues. The CDR3 nucleotides are TGTGCCAGCAGCTTGCCACGGATGAACTACGAGCAGTACTTC. Residues: CASSLPRMNYEQYF.

This clonotype showed up many times. The rearrangement joins TRBV5-1 to TRBJ2-1; the match to TRBD2 covers 7 bases. This CDR3 region has 16 residues. Unmatched junction bases numbered 9, after V lost 0 bases and J lost 6 bases. Germline CDR1 reads SGHRS; CDR2 reads YFSETQ. For the CDR3, the DNA is TGCGCCAGCAGCTTGGACGGCCCTGGGAGGGGCAATGAGCAGTTCTTC. Translated, it gives CASSLDGPGRGNEQFF.

A note on this clonotype: One end of the junction is discordant with germline, which a read error may explain. V gene TRBV6-2 or TRBV6-3 combines with J gene TRBJ2-1; TRBD2 aligns across 10 bases. The germline gives CDR1 MNHEY, CDR2 SVGEGT. The CDR3 consists of 16 residues. CDR3 in DNA: TGTACCAGCAGTGACCCGAGCGGGAGGGGCCCGGGTGAGCAGTTCTTC. This codes for CTSSDPSGRGPGEQFF.

This clonotype was counted only a few times. This chain connects TRBV4-1 to TRBJ2-7; the D call may be TRBD1 or TRBD2 (5 bases each). Trimming left V 0 bases short and J 2 bases short, with 17 bases between. The germline gives CDR1 MGHRA, CDR2 YSYEKL. The CDR3 runs 17 residues. The CDR3 nucleotides read TGCGCCAGCAGCCAAGAGAGAGGGGCCATTACGGCCTACGAGCAGTACTTC. It translates to CASSQERGAITAYEQYF.

The J gene is TRBJ1-2, the V gene TRBV10-3; tentative D call: TRBD1 (6 bases). The germline V and J ends were trimmed by 4 bases and 5 bases, with 20 bases remaining between them. The germline gives CDR1 ENHRY, CDR2 SYGVKD. The CDR3 is 16 amino acids. The chain's CDR3 is CAISGYDRPLTYGYTF. The DNA of the CDR3 is TGTGCCATCAGTGGGTACGACAGGCCACTAACATATGGCTACACCTTC.

In DNA, the CDR3 is TGTGCCAGCGTTCTAGCGGGAGACCTCGGGGAGCTGTTTTTT. This codes for CASVLAGDLGELFF. The chain combines TRBV6-2 or TRBV6-3 with TRBJ2-2; TRBD2 matches at 10 bases. The germline V gene has CDR1 MNHEY and CDR2 SVGEGT. The CDR3 consists of 14 residues. V lost 8 bases, J lost 7 bases, and 7 bases stayed unmatched.

The table lists this clonotype with many counts. The chain employs TRBV29-1 and TRBJ1-4; no clear D gene. Germline CDR1 and CDR2: SQVTM and ANQGSEA. CDR3 length equals 13 residues. V lost 4 bases, J lost 1 base, and 7 bases lay in between. CDR3 nucleotides: TGCAGCGTTGTGGGCCTAACTAATGAAAAACTGTTTTTT. Its translation is CSVVGLTNEKLFF.

This clonotype appeared many times. The V call is TRBV20-1, the J call TRBJ1-4; D remains unclear. The CDR3 is made up of 13 amino acids. The V gene's germline CDR1 is DFQATT and CDR2 SNEGSKA (reference sequence). The V gene lost 4 bases and the J gene lost 7 bases, with 13 bases spanning the gap. The CDR3 loop reads CSATGTLGEKLFF. CDR3 DNA: TGCAGTGCTACAGGAACCTTGGGTGAAAAACTGTTTTTT.

This clonotype was picked up many times. The rearrangement uses TRBV12-3 or TRBV12-4 and TRBJ1-1, with TRBD1 matching 7 bases. The CDR3 totals 14 residues. V was clipped by 2 bases and J by 5 bases; unmatched bases: 5. The chain's CDR3 is CASSLKTGKTEAFF. The CDR3 coding sequence is TGTGCCAGCAGTTTAAAGACAGGGAAGACTGAAGCTTTCTTT.

This rearrangement joins TRBV19 to TRBJ1-2; tentative D call: TRBD1 (6 bases). V was pared by 2 bases and J by 5 bases, with 15 bases between. In germline, CDR1 is LNHDA, CDR2 SQIVND (reference sequence). CDR3 length: 15 amino acids. In nucleotides, the CDR3 is TGTGCCAGTAGTATAACCGGGACACCGAAATATGGCTACACCTTC. As protein: CASSITGTPKYGYTF.

This clonotype was counted at least ten times. The chain joins TRBV28 to TRBJ2-4, with a weak D call TRBD1 (6 bases). V lost 5 bases and J lost 1, with 9 bases in between. From germline, CDR1 is MDHEN and CDR2 SYDVKM. This CDR3 region has 14 residues. The CDR3 loop is CASSPQGAKNIQYF. CDR3 nucleotides: TGTGCCAGCAGTCCCCAGGGGGCCAAAAACATTCAGTACTTC.

The chain carries TRBV6-2 or TRBV6-3 and TRBJ1-1; 8 bases are a match to TRBD1. The CDR3 spans 14 residues. V lost 10 bases and J lost 1; bases outside the gene matches: 8. Germline V lookup: CDR1 MNHEY, CDR2 SVGEGT. The CDR3 loop reads CANRRTGTNTEAFF. Written as DNA, the CDR3 is TGTGCCAACAGGAGGACAGGGACGAACACTGAAGCTTTCTTT.